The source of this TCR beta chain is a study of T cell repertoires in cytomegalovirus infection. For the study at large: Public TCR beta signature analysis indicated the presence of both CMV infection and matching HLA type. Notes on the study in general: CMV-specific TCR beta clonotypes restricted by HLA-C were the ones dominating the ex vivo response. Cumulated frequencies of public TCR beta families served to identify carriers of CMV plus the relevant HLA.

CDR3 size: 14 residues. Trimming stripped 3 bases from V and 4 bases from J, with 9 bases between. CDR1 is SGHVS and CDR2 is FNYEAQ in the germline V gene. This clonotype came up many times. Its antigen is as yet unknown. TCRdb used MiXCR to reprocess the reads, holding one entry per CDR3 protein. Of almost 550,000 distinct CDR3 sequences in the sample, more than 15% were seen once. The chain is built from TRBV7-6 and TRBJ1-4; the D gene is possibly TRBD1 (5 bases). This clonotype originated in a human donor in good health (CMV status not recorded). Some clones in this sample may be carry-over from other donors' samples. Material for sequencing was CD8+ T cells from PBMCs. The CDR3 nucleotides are TGTGCCAGCAGCTTGAGGCAGGGTAATGAAAAACTGTTTTTT. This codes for CASSLRQGNEKLFF.